One sample yielded the 21 T cell receptor beta chains listed below, sequenced in a study of T cell clonality in common variable immunodeficiency. Data came from immunoSEQ multiplex PCR; TCRdb stores just in-frame clones and leaves some out. The repertoire consists of over 40,000 clones, none detected only once. Sequencing was performed on peripheral blood mononuclear cells. The receptors derive from a person between 18 and 69 years old in good health.

Ten or more counts support this clone. The read falls 3 residues short of the CDR3 end, and the missing part is taken from the germline J gene. The chain is built from TRBV19 and TRBJ1-5; 7 positions agree with TRBD1. The germline V gene encodes CDR1 LNHDA and CDR2 SQIVND (reference sequence). This CDR3 region has 13 residues. CDR3 amino acids: CASSSNDRVPQHF. The part of the CDR3 DNA that was read is TGTGCCAGTAGTTCCAACGACAGGGTTCCC. The variable domain in full, with the rest retrieved from reference TRBV19 and TRBJ1-5, is DGGITQSPKYLFRKEGQNVTLSCEQNLNHDAMYWYRQDPGQGLRLIYYSQIVNDFQKGDIAEGYSVSREKKESFPLTVTSAQKNPTAFYLCASSSNDRVPQHFGDGTRLSIL.

This clone was counted at least ten times. The CDR3 end falls 3 residues outside the read, so it is completed with the germline J gene. The chain is built from TRBV5-1 and TRBJ1-6; TRBD1 aligns across 7 bases. There are 14 residues in the CDR3. Germline lookup yields CDR1 SGHRS and CDR2 YFSETQ. Trimming took 4 bases from V and 6 from J; bases not matched to a gene: 4. CDR3 sequence reads: CASSTQGSNSPLHF. The CDR3 bases that were read are TGCGCCAGCAGCACACAGGGGTCTAATTCACCC.

This clone showed up many times. Coverage ceases 3 residues before the CDR3 finishes, and the germline J gene fills in the end. The V call is TRBV29-1, the J call TRBJ1-2, with D perhaps matching TRBD1 (5 bases). Trimming cost V 2 bases and J 4 bases, with 8 bases left between them. Germline CDR1 reads SQVTM; CDR2 reads ANQGSEA. The CDR3 is 12 residues long. CDR3 bases read: TGCAGCGTTGAATTCGGGGGCTATGGC. Amino acids: CSVEFGGYG. From start to end, the CDR3 is CSVEFGGYGYTF. Looking up the rest from reference TRBV29-1 and TRBJ1-2 gives the full variable domain: SAVISQKPSRDICQRGTSLTIQCQVDSQVTMMFWYRQQPGQSLTLIATANQGSEATYESGFVIDKFPISRPNLTFSTLTVSNMSPEDSSIYLCSVEFGGYGYTFGSGTRLTVV.

This clone appeared many times. From the germline J gene comes the end of the CDR3, since the read stops 3 residues before it. The genes are TRBV4-1 and TRBJ1-3; D is uncertain. The CDR3 is made up of 15 amino acids. Between the trimmed V and J ends, which lost 6 bases and 0 bases, there was a span of 12 bases. Germline CDR1 is MGHRA and CDR2 is YSYEKL. CDR3 region: CASSRRGLSGNTIYF. The CDR3 bases that were read are TGCGCCAGCAGTCGGCGCGGGCTCTCTGGAAACACC.

This clone was recorded many times. The read ends 3 residues before the CDR3 terminus; that terminus is restored from the germline J gene. This sequence joins TRBV5-1 and TRBJ2-5; D not certain. V lost 0 bases and J lost 1, with 7 bases in between. This CDR3 is 14 amino acids long. Germline CDR1 reads SGHRS; CDR2 reads YFSETQ. Partial CDR3 DNA: TGCGCCAGCAGCTTGGGGGCCGGCCAAGAGACC. Translating it yields CASSLGAGQET. In full, the CDR3 reads CASSLGAGQETQYF.

This clone was seen repeatedly, ten times or more. The sequence runs out 3 residues before the end of the CDR3; the remainder is reconstructed from the germline J gene. The V and J genes are TRBV29-1 and TRBJ2-7, with 7 bases fitting TRBD2. The germline gives CDR1 SQVTM, CDR2 ANQGSEA. Germline trimming cut 4 bases from V and 1 base from J; bases unmatched to any gene: 7. This CDR3 region has 14 residues. The CDR3 is CSVGDRTRSYEQYF. The sequenced part of the CDR3 DNA is TGCAGCGTTGGGGATAGGACTAGATCCTACGAG.

This clone was seen many times. Read data end 3 residues before the CDR3 end; the end is taken from the germline J gene. The rearrangement joins TRBV30 to TRBJ1-2; perhaps TRBD1 as D (6 bases). Trimming cost V 5 bases and J 4 bases, with 14 bases left between them. The CDR3 length is 13 residues. Germline values: CDR1 GTSNPN, CDR2 SVGIG (reference sequence). CDR3: CAWLDGTPYGYTF. The covered CDR3 bases are TGTGCCTGGCTGGACGGGACACCCTATGGC.

About this clone: The CDR3 is cut off 3 residues early in the read; its end comes from the germline J gene. The J gene is TRBJ2-2, the V gene TRBV6-2 or TRBV6-3; TRBD1 might be the D (7 bases). The CDR3 loop spans 14 amino acids. Germline V gene sequence: CDR1 MNHEY, CDR2 SVGEGT. The sequenced CDR3 bases are TGTGCCAGCAGCTCCAGGGGGGCGGATGAAAAG. As protein: CASSSRGADEK. The entire CDR3 sequence reads CASSSRGADEKLFF.

This clone was seen many times. The CDR3 end falls 3 residues outside the read, so it is completed with the germline J gene. The rearrangement joins TRBV20-1 to TRBJ2-2, with 10 positions matching TRBD1. The trim removed 6 bases at V and 4 bases at J, leaving 5 bases unmatched. CDR1 and CDR2 (germline): DFQATT, SNEGSKA (reference sequence). There are 14 residues in the CDR3. The sequenced CDR3 bases are TGCAGTGCGGGGAGACAGGGGGCCACCGGGGAG. It specifies CSAGRQGATGE. The full-length CDR3 reads as CSAGRQGATGELFF.

This clone appeared many times. The missing CDR3 end, 3 residues past where the read stops, is filled in from the germline J gene. The chain is built from TRBV20-1 and TRBJ2-3; D might be TRBD2 (7 bases). Per germline, CDR1 DFQATT and CDR2 SNEGSKA (reference sequence). The CDR3 length is 14 residues. Trimming took off 7 bases at V and 0 bases at J, with 14 bases between the two ends. Incomplete CDR3 DNA: TGCAGTGGGAATAGGGGGGGTAGCACAGATACG. Its protein is CSGNRGGSTDT. In full, the CDR3 is CSGNRGGSTDTQYF.

This clone was counted many times. The read gets to within 3 residues of the CDR3 end, and the germline J gene fills in the rest. The chain couples TRBV30 to TRBJ2-6; no definite D call. CDR1 is GTSNPN and CDR2 is SVGIG in the germline V gene (reference sequence). V was pared by 6 bases and J by 0 bases, with 9 bases between. The CDR3 is 14 amino acids. The CDR3 DNA, read in part, is TGTGCCTGCCAAAGGGTCTCTGGGGCCAACGTC. This codes for CACQRVSGANV. Given in full, the CDR3 is CACQRVSGANVLTF.

The table lists this clone with a few counts. The read terminates 3 residues ahead of where the CDR3 ends, so the germline J gene completes it. V is TRBV18 and J is TRBJ2-3; a possible D gene is TRBD1 (5 bases). Per the germline V gene, CDR1 is KGHSH and CDR2 is LQKENI. CDR3 size: 15 residues. The CDR3 bases that were read are TGTGCCAGCTCACCGGGGCCCAACGGCGTAGAGACG. This codes for CASSPGPNGVET. The whole CDR3 protein is CASSPGPNGVETQYF.

This clone was picked up many times. The read terminates 3 residues before the CDR3 end, so the remaining end is supplied by the germline J gene. V and J are TRBV5-1 and TRBJ2-3; TRBD1 matches at 7 bases. The V gene's germline CDR1 is SGHRS and CDR2 YFSETQ. V dropped 3 bases and J dropped 6; count of bases not matched to a gene: 1. The CDR3 sequence is 12 residues long. CDR3: CASSWGQDTQYF. The sequenced CDR3 bases are TGCGCCAGCAGCTGGGGACAGGATACG.

Ten or more counts support this clone. The sequenced fragment ends 3 residues before the CDR3 boundary, so the rest is inferred from the germline J gene. V gene TRBV4-2 combines with J gene TRBJ2-2; possibly TRBD1 for D (6 bases). V lost 3 bases, J lost 5 bases, and 16 bases lay in between. Per the germline V gene, CDR1 is LGHNA and CDR2 is YNFKEQ. The CDR3 extends over 16 amino acids. The covered CDR3 bases are TGTGCCAGCAGCCACTCGGACAGCCAACTTACCGGGGAG. As protein: CASSHSDSQLTGE. The CDR3, in full, reads CASSHSDSQLTGELFF.

This clone was recorded at least ten times. The CDR3 sequence is CASSPRDEPGVYEQYF. The DNA read from the CDR3 is TGTGCCAGCAGCCCCCGGGACGAACCAGGGGTCTACGAG. The rearrangement joins TRBV13 to TRBJ2-7; possibly TRBD1 for D (6 bases). The sequenced fragment ends 3 residues before the CDR3 boundary, so the rest is inferred from the germline J gene. CDR3 length: 16 residues. V lost 5 bases, J lost 3 bases, and 20 bases lay in between. The germline CDR1 and CDR2 sequences are PRHDT and FYEKMQ (reference sequence). Full variable domain (remainder filled in from reference TRBV13 and TRBJ2-7): AAGVIQSPRHLIKEKRETATLKCYPIPRHDTVYWYQQGPGQDPQFLISFYEKMQSDKGSIPDRFSAQQFSDYHSELNMSSLELGDSALYFCASSPRDEPGVYEQYFGPGTRLTVT.

This clone was seen many times. The read stops 3 residues short of the end of the CDR3; the missing end is completed from the germline J gene. This same CDR3 is encoded by further DNA sequences in the sample. The chain has TRBV18 and TRBJ1-3; TRBD1 agrees at 7 bases. V shed 0 bases, J shed 4 bases, and the junction held 3 bases outside the gene matches. This CDR3 has 15 residues. Per germline, CDR1 KGHSH and CDR2 LQKENI. The part of the CDR3 DNA that was read is TGTGCCAGCTCACCACCGGGGACAGCAGGAAACACC. Amino acids: CASSPPGTAGNT. The whole CDR3 reads CASSPPGTAGNTIYF.

This clone was seen at least ten times. The read terminates 3 residues ahead of where the CDR3 ends, so the germline J gene completes it. V usage is TRBV5-1 and J usage is TRBJ2-1; weak D call: TRBD2 (6 bases). This CDR3 has 16 amino acids. Trimming shortened V by 4 bases and J by 5 bases, and 19 bases separated the two germline ends. In germline, CDR1 is SGHRS, CDR2 YFSETQ. CDR3 bases read: TGCGCCAGCAGCCACGGGACTCCCCATTGGGACAATGAG. Translating it yields CASSHGTPHWDNE. The entire CDR3 reads CASSHGTPHWDNEQFF.

This clone was detected many times. The CDR3 end falls 3 residues outside the read, so it is completed with the germline J gene. The V gene is TRBV30, the J gene TRBJ1-2; D unclear. Trimming left V 4 bases short and J 5 bases short, with 8 bases between. This CDR3 is built from 11 residues. The germline V gene encodes CDR1 GTSNPN and CDR2 SVGIG (reference sequence). The CDR3 bases that were read are TGTGCCTGGACCAGTAAATATGGC. Its protein product is CAWTSKYG. The whole CDR3 region reads CAWTSKYGYTF.

In the case of this clone: Sequencing ends 3 residues short of the CDR3 end; the germline J gene provides the rest. V and J are TRBV5-1 and TRBJ2-2; D possibly corresponds to TRBD2 (5 bases). The CDR3 extends over 15 amino acids. The ends were cut back, 7 bases at V and 4 bases at J, with 17 bases in the middle. Germline CDR1 SGHRS, CDR2 YFSETQ. This chain's CDR3 is CASALRALSTGELFF. The covered CDR3 bases are TGCGCCAGCGCCCTGAGGGCATTGAGCACCGGGGAG.

This clone was recorded many times. The read comes to an end 3 residues before the CDR3 does, leaving the germline J gene to fill in the end. The rearrangement joins TRBV4-1 to TRBJ1-4, with TRBD1 matching 8 bases. Losses at the gene ends were 4 bases for V and 3 bases for J; bases not matched to a gene: 4. The germline V gene has CDR1 MGHRA and CDR2 YSYEKL. The length of the CDR3 is 15 residues. The CDR3 is CASSLWGQANEKLFF. CDR3 DNA (partial): TGCGCCAGCAGCCTTTGGGGACAGGCTAATGAAAAA.

This clone has only a few counts. Coverage ceases 3 residues before the CDR3 finishes, and the germline J gene fills in the end. The J gene is TRBJ1-2, the V gene TRBV29-1, with 8 positions matching TRBD1. The ends lost 0 bases at V and 5 bases at J; junction bases unmatched: 5. The CDR3 has 14 residues. Germline V gives CDR1 SQVTM, CDR2 ANQGSEA. The CDR3 sequence is CSVEDPDRGYGYTF. CDR3 bases read: TGCAGCGTTGAAGATCCCGACAGGGGATATGGC.